This T cell receptor beta chain appears in the sequencing data of a study of CD8+ T cells in alopecia areata (dated by TCRdb to between 2018 and 2020). In terms of the full investigation: Treated patients were enrolled in an open-label pilot trial of oral tofacitinib, 5 to 10 mg twice daily, for moderate-to-severe alopecia areata. Human TCRbeta sequencing covered scalp tissue and sorted CD4+ and CD8+ peripheral blood T cells from patchy and totalis/universalis alopecia areata patients and healthy controls. In treated patients, disease severity was measured using the SALT score, which gives the percentage of scalp surface area affected. Scalp clonality was compared across normal scalp (n=4), patchy alopecia areata scalp (n=8), and alopecia totalis/universalis scalp (n=8). In both human patients and the C3H/HeJ mouse model, the study applied high-throughput TCRbeta sequencing to look at T cell clonal expansion in alopecia areata. Biopsies were taken from tofacitinib-treated patients at baseline and again at 4 and 24 weeks into treatment, and several of those patients also had a later scalp biopsy. The RNA source kit depended on sample type: the PAXgene miRNA kit for fixed scalp, the miRNeasy kit for PBMCs, and the RNeasy kit for mouse skin. TCRbeta CDR3 regions were amplified by immunoSEQ multiplex PCR with 35 Vbeta forward and 13 Jbeta reverse primers. Patients stayed on tofacitinib for 6 to 18 months and then had 6 months of follow-up off drug so that delayed response and recurrence could be assessed. General study outcomes and caveats: Because the treated cohort was small and had just a single nonresponder, larger studies are needed to establish links between baseline CD8+ expansion and response. Scalp clonality and the number of expanded CD8+ clones among the top 100 scalp clones were significantly decreased by tofacitinib. Shared TCR sequences between patients were less evident than in mice, which may be partly attributable to HLA diversity in the patient population. Many expanded lesional clones were found to persist in scalp and blood during tofacitinib treatment, and relapse after treatment cessation may be partly explained by this persistence. Higher clonality and more expanded CD8+ clones were observed in lesional scalp than in normal scalp, particularly in alopecia totalis/universalis, a finding suggestive of antigenic drive. Resident alphabeta T cells in normal human skin are also sequenced, complicating scalp TCR repertoire analysis, unlike mouse skin dominated by gammadelta T cells.

Turning to this clone: Its antigen remains undetermined. Base qualities are not at hand, and no much larger clone is one base apart.

According to the study, the label for this sample's time point signals: 24 weeks on oral tofacitinib. The treatment or condition label on this specimen signifies: oral pan-JAK inhibitor, 5-10 mg twice daily. Lesional scalp punch biopsies and peripheral blood were obtained from alopecia areata patients. PBMCs were separated by density centrifugation and stained for CD3, CD4 and CD8, after which CD4+ and CD8+ T cells were sorted on a FACSAria. Library construction relied on the immunoSEQ multiplex PCR assay. RNA was extracted from all samples and reverse transcribed into cDNA as template for TCR sequencing. First-strand cDNA was synthesized using SuperScript III with a 2:1 mix of oligo-dT and random hexamers. A synthetic immune receptor repertoire was used to measure amplification bias, and any remaining bias was corrected computationally. As for the original processing: Raw reads were preprocessed to remove errors, and CDR3 was defined according to IMGT conventions as the region from the conserved cysteine to phenylalanine. Clonality was computed by normalizing Shannon entropy by log2 of the number of productive unique TCRs and subtracting the result from 1. Whether scalp clones were CD4 or CD8 was inferred by matching scalp TCRbeta sequences against CD4 and CD8 repertoires sorted from blood. TCRdb retrieved this table from immuneACCESS and kept in-frame rearrangements only. Not all clones are present; in checked studies, unresolved V genes account for under half, and no reason is known for the remainder. For V, J and clone size, that table is used; D and trimming come from the DNA. Present in this sample are around 160,000 clones, around 59% of which were seen just once. The biggest ten clones account for 12% to 15% of the sample.

From the cysteine up to the phenylalanine, the CDR3 has a length of 14 residues. Only the CDR3 DNA stays, 42 bases, in frame from base 1. Looking up the germline V gene yields CDR1 LGHNA and CDR2 YNFKEQ. The V and J ends are trimmed by 4 bases and 0 bases, leaving 9 bases between them. The receptor comes from a human donor with alopecia areata. Sequencing used CD4+ T cells sorted from blood, obtained at week 24, from a patient treated with tofacitinib. The chain was built from TRBV4-2 and TRBJ1-1, with no reliable assignment of the D segment. In nucleotide form, the sequence is TGTGCCAGCAGCCGAGGGAGCATGAACACTGAAGCTTTCTTT. Its coded protein is CASSRGSMNTEAFF.